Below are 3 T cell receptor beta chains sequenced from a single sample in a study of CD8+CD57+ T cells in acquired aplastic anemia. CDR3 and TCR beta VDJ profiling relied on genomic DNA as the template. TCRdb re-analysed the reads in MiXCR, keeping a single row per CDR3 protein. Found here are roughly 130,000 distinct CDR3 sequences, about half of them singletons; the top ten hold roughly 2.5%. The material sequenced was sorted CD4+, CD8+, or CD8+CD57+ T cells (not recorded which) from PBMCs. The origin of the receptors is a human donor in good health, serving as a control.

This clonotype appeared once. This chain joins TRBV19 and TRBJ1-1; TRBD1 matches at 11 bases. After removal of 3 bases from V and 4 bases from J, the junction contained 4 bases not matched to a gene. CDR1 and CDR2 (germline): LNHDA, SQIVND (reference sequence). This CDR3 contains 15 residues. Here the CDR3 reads CASSMGQGVVTEAFF. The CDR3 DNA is TGTGCCAGTAGTATGGGACAGGGGGTAGTCACTGAAGCTTTCTTT.

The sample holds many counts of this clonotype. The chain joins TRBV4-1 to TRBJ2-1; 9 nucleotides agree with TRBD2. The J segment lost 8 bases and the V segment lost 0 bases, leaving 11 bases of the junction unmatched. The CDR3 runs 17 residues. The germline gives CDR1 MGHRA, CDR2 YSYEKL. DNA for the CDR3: TGCGCCAGCAGCCAAGATCCCAGCGGGGGGTTGATCGATGAGCAGTTCTTC. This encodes CASSQDPSGGLIDEQFF.

CDR3 bases: TGTGCCAGCAGCCCACGCTTTAGTGGCGCTGAGCAGTTCTTC. It translates to CASSPRFSGAEQFF. V is TRBV11-2 and J is TRBJ2-1, with D hard to call. Germline lookup yields CDR1 SGHAT and CDR2 FQNNGV. The CDR3 length is 14 residues. Trimming took 5 bases from V and 9 from J, leaving 17 bases between them.